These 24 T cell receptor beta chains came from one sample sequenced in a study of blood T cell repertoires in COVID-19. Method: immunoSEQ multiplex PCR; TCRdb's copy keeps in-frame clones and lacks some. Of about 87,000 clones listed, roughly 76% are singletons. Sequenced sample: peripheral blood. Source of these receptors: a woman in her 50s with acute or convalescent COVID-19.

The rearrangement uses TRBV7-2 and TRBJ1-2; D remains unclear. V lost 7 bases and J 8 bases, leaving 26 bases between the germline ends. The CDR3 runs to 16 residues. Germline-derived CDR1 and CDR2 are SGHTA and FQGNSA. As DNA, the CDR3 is TGTGCCAGCACCCCTGGCGGGTCGACCGCGACTTGGGGCTACACCTTC. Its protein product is CASTPGGSTATWGYTF.

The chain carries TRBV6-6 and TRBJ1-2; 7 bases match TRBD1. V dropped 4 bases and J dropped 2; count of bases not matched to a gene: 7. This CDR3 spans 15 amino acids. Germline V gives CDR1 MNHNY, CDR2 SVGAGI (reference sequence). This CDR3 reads CASSLGAGQNYGYTF. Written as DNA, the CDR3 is TGTGCCAGCAGTTTGGGGGCGGGACAGAACTATGGCTACACCTTC.

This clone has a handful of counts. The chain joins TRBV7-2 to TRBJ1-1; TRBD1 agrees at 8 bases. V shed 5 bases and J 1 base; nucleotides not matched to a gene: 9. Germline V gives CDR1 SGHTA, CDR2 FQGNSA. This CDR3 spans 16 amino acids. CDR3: CASSPTGARSNTEAFF. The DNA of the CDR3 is TGTGCCAGCAGCCCGACAGGGGCGAGGTCGAACACTGAAGCTTTCTTT.

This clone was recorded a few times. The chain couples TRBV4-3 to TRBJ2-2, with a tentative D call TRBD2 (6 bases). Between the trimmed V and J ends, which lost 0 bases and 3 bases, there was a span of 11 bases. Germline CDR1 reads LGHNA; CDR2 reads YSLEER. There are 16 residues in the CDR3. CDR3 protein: CASSQDGGRDTGELFF. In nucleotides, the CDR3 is TGCGCCAGCAGCCAAGACGGGGGTAGGGACACCGGGGAGCTGTTTTTT.

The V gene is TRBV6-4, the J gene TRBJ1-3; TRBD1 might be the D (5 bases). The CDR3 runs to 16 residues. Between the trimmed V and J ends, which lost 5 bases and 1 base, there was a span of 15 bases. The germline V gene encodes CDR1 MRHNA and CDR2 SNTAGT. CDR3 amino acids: CASSLAMGRSGNTIYF. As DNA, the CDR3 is TGTGCCAGCAGTCTGGCGATGGGGCGATCTGGAAACACCATATATTTT.

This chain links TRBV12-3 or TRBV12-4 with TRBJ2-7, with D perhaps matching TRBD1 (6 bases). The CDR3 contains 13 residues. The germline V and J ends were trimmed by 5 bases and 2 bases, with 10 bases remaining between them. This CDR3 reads CASSTHRAYEQYF. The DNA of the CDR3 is TGTGCCAGCAGTACACACAGGGCCTACGAGCAGTACTTC.

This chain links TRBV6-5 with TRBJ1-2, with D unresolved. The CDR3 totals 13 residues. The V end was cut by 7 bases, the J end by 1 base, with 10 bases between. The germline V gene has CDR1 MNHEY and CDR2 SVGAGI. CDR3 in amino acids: CASKKTVNYGYTF. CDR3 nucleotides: TGTGCCAGCAAAAAGACTGTTAACTATGGCTACACCTTC.

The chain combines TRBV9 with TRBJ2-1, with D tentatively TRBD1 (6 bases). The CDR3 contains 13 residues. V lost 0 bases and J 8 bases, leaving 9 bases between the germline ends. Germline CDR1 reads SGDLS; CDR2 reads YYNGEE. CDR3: CASSVGQVDEQFF. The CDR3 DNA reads TGTGCCAGCAGCGTAGGACAGGTCGATGAGCAGTTCTTC.

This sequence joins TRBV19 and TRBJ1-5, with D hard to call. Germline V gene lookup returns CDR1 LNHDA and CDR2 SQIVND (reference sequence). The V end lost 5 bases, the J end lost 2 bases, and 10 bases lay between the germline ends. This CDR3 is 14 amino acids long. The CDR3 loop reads CASSLRRGNQPQHF. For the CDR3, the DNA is TGTGCCAGTAGTCTGAGGCGGGGCAATCAGCCCCAGCATTTT.

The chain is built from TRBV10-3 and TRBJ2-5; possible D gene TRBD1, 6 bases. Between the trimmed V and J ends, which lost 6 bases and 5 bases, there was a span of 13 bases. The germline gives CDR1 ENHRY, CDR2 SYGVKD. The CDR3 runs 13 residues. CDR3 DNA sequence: TGTGCCATCAGGGACAGTATGATGGAGACCCAGTACTTC. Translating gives CAIRDSMMETQYF.

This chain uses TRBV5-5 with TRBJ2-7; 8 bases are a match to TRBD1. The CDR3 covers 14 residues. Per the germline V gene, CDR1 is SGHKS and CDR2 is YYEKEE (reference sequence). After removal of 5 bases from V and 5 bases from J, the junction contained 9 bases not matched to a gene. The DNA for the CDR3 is TGTGCCAGCAGATCCGAGGCAGGGGGCGACGAGCAGTACTTC. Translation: CASRSEAGGDEQYF.

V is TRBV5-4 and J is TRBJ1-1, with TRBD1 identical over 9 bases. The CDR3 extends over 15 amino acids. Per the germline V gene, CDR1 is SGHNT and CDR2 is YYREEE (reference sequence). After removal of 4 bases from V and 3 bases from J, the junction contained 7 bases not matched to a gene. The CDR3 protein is CASSLGDRDHTEAFF. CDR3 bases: TGTGCCAGCAGCCTCGGGGACAGGGATCACACTGAAGCTTTCTTT.

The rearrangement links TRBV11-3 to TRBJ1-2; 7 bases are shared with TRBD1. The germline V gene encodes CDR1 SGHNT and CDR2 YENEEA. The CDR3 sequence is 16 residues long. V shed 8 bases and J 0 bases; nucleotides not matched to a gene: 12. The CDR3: CASGTGQNGSNYGYTF. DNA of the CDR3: TGTGCCAGCGGCACGGGACAGAACGGATCTAACTATGGCTACACCTTC. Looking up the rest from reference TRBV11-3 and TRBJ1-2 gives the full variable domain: EAGVVQSPRYKIIEKKQPVAFWCNPISGHNTLYWYLQNLGQGPELLIRYENEEAVDDSQLPKDRFSAERLKGVDSTLKIQPAELGDSAVYLCASGTGQNGSNYGYTFGSGTRLTVV.

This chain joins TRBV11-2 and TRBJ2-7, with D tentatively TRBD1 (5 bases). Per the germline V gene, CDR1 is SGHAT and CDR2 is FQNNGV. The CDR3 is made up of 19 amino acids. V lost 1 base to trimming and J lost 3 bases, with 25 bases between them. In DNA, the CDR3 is TGTGCCAGCAGCTTAGGTAGGGGAACCGTTCACCCAACCAACTACGAGCAGTACTTC. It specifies CASSLGRGTVHPTNYEQYF.

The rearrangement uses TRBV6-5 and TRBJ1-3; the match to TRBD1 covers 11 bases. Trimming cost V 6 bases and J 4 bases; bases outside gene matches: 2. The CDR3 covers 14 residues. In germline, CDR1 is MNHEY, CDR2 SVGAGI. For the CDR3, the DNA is TGTGCCAGCAGGGACAGGGGGCGAGGAAACACCATATATTTT. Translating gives CASRDRGRGNTIYF.

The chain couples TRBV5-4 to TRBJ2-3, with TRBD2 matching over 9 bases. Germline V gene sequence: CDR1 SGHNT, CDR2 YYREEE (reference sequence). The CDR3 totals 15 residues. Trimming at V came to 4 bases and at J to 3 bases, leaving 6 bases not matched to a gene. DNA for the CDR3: TGTGCCAGCAGCCGAGCAGCGGGGGGTACAGATACGCAGTATTTT. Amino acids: CASSRAAGGTDTQYF. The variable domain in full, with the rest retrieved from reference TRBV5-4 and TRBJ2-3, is ETGVTQSPTHLIKTRGQQVTLRCSSQSGHNTVSWYQQALGQGPQFIFQYYREEENGRGNFPPRFSGLQFPNYSSELNVNALELDDSALYLCASSRAAGGTDTQYFGPGTRLTVL.

The CDR3 nucleotides are TGTGCCAGCAGCCCTGGACAGGTTGGAAACACCATATATTTT. Its translation is CASSPGQVGNTIYF. The chain has TRBV9 and TRBJ1-3; 7 bases match TRBD1. Trimming removed 4 bases from V and 3 bases from J; junction bases left unmatched: 4. Germline CDR1 reads SGDLS; CDR2 reads YYNGEE. The CDR3 has 14 amino acids.

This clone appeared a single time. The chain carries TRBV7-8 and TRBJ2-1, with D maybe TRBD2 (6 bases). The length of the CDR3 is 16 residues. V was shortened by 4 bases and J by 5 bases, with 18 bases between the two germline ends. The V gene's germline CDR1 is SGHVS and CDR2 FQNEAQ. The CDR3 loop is CASSWGVGVNDNEQFF. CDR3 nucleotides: TGTGCCAGCAGCTGGGGGGTAGGAGTGAATGACAATGAGCAGTTCTTC.

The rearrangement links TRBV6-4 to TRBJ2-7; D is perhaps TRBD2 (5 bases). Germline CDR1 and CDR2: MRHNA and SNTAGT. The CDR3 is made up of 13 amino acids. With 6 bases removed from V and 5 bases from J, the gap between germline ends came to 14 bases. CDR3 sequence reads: CASSPTEGNEQYF. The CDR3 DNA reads TGTGCCAGCAGCCCCACCGAGGGAAACGAGCAGTACTTC.

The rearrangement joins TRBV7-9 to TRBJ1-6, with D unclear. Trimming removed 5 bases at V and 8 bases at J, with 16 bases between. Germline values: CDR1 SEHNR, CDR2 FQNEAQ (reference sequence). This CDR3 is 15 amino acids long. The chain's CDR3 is CASSRTTPEDSPLHF. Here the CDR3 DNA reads TGTGCCAGCAGCCGAACGACCCCGGAGGATTCACCCCTCCACTTT.

CDR3 protein: CASSPQGEETQYF. In nucleotides, the CDR3 is TGTGCCAGCAGCCCCCAGGGGGAGGAGACCCAGTACTTC. The chain employs TRBV12-3 or TRBV12-4 and TRBJ2-5; 7 positions agree with TRBD1. Trimming removed 6 bases from V and 5 bases from J; junction bases left unmatched: 6. The CDR3 covers 13 residues.

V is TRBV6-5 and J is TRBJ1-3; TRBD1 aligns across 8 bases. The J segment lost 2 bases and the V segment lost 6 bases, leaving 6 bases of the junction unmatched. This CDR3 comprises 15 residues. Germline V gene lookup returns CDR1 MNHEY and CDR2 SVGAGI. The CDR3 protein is CASRKTGDTGNTIYF. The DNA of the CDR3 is TGTGCCAGCAGGAAGACAGGGGATACTGGAAACACCATATATTTT.

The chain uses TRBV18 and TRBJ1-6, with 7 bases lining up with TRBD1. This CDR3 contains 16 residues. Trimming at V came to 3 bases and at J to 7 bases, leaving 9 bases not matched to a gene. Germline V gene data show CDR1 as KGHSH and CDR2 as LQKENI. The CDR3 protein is CASSPLAGQENSPLHF. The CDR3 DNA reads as TGTGCCAGCTCACCTTTAGCCGGACAGGAAAATTCACCCCTCCACTTT.

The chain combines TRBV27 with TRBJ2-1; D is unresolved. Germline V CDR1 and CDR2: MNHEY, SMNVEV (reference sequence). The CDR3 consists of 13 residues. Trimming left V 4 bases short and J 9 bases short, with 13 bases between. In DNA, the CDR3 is TGTGCCAGCAGTTCCGGTCCTATCGGTGAGCAGTTCTTC. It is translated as CASSSGPIGEQFF.